This TCR beta chain is drawn from a study of blood T cell repertoires in COVID-19. Turning to the study itself: Collection of acute and convalescent COVID-19 samples took place in the United States, Italy and Spain. The analysed material was cDNA or gDNA that came from T cells, B-cell-depleted T cells, or PBMCs.

Profiling relied on immunoSEQ multiplex PCR, and the TCRdb table lists in-frame clones only, not all of them. In the table there are approximately 120,000 clones, 85% of which are singletons. The CDR3 runs 14 residues. The V end lost 4 bases, the J end lost 2 bases, and 9 bases lay between the germline ends. Per the germline V gene, CDR1 is MNHEY and CDR2 is SMNVEV (reference sequence). Sequencing was performed on peripheral blood. V usage is TRBV27 and J usage is TRBJ1-3; D call uncertain. The TCR sequence derives from a woman of 80 years or more with acute or convalescent COVID-19. This CDR3 reads CASSSWGAGNTIYF. The CDR3 region has the DNA TGTGCCAGCAGTTCCTGGGGAGCTGGAAACACCATATATTTT.